The 13 T cell receptor beta chains reported below all come from one sample, sequenced in a study of blood T cell repertoires in COVID-19. Sequenced by immunoSEQ multiplex PCR; TCRdb stores in-frame clones only, minus some. The data show around 180,000 clones, around 80% seen once. Sequencing input: PBMCs or T cells enriched from blood (not recorded which). The receptors were sampled from a woman in her fifties or sixties with acute COVID-19.

A few counts support this clone. This chain links TRBV6-1 with TRBJ1-1; D is perhaps TRBD1 (5 bases). Germline CDR1 MNHNS, CDR2 SASEGT. The CDR3 has 16 residues. Trimming left V 1 base short and J 4 bases short, with 16 bases between. The CDR3: CASSEGYGQGTTEAFF. CDR3 sequence (DNA): TGTGCCAGCAGTGAAGGGTACGGGCAGGGAACCACTGAAGCTTTCTTT.

The V call is TRBV5-7, the J call TRBJ1-4; TRBD1 aligns across 7 bases. TRBV5-7 is reported as an ORF; its role is uncertain. The CDR3 runs to 14 residues. V was pared by 4 bases and J by 4 bases, with 4 bases of the junction left unmatched. DNA of the CDR3: TGTGCCAGCAGCCCGACAGGGTGTAATGAAAAACTGTTTTTT. Amino acids: CASSPTGCNEKLFF.

This clone was seen only a few times. CDR3 in amino acids: CASSSRGSQSTDTQYF. In nucleotides, the CDR3 is TGCGCCAGCAGCTCTCGGGGGTCCCAATCCACAGATACGCAGTATTTT. The V call is TRBV5-1, the J call TRBJ2-3; a possible D gene is TRBD2 (6 bases). This CDR3 has 16 residues. Germline-derived CDR1 and CDR2 are SGHRS and YFSETQ. Trimming cost V 3 bases and J 2 bases, with 16 bases left between them.

V gene TRBV12-5 combines with J gene TRBJ2-3, with D maybe TRBD1 (6 bases). V was trimmed by 3 bases and J by 2 bases, leaving 27 bases between them. CDR3 length equals 20 residues. CDR1 and CDR2 from the germline V gene are LGHNT and FRNRAP. CDR3 nucleotides: TGTGCTAGTGGTTTAAACCGCAGGGGTTTTCTGGCAGGCTACACAGATACGCAGTATTTT. This sequence encodes CASGLNRRGFLAGYTDTQYF.

The rearrangement links TRBV6-1 to TRBJ1-1; 10 bases agree with TRBD1. The CDR3 is 16 residues long. Trimming removed 4 bases from V and 1 base from J; junction bases left unmatched: 6. Germline CDR1 and CDR2: MNHNS and SASEGT. CDR3 sequence: CASSAHGQGGNTEAFF. CDR3 nucleotides: TGTGCCAGCAGTGCCCACGGACAGGGGGGGAACACTGAAGCTTTCTTT.

V is TRBV6-2 or TRBV6-3 and J is TRBJ2-7; D may be TRBD2 (5 bases). Germline V lookup: CDR1 MNHEY, CDR2 SVGEGT. This CDR3 has 11 residues. V lost 6 bases and J lost 8, with 11 bases in between. This CDR3 reads CASSTGVQQYV. The CDR3 bases are TGTGCCAGCAGCACCGGGGTACAGCAGTACGTC.

The chain is built from TRBV6-5 and TRBJ1-1, with unresolved D. The CDR3 length is 13 residues. V was clipped by 7 bases and J by 0 bases, with 9 bases between them. Germline values: CDR1 MNHEY, CDR2 SVGAGI. CDR3 sequence: CASTRRVNTEAFF. DNA of the CDR3: TGTGCCAGCACCCGCCGGGTGAACACTGAAGCTTTCTTT.

The CDR3 nucleotides are TGTGCCATCAGTGATACCGCCCAGAATTCACCCCTCCACTTT. It translates to CAISDTAQNSPLHF. The V call is TRBV10-3, the J call TRBJ1-6; D gene unclear. The V end lost 3 bases, the J end lost 7 bases, and 10 bases lay between the germline ends. Per the germline V gene, CDR1 is ENHRY and CDR2 is SYGVKD. This CDR3 spans 14 amino acids.

This clone has just a few counts. The CDR3, as DNA: TGCGCCAGCAGTTCACTAGCGGGGGGATCACCCGGGGAGCTGTTTTTT. Amino acids: CASSSLAGGSPGELFF. This rearrangement joins TRBV5-1 to TRBJ2-2, with TRBD2 matching 12 bases. The CDR3 runs to 16 residues. After removal of 5 bases from V and 6 bases from J, the junction contained 8 bases not matched to a gene. The germline V gene has CDR1 SGHRS and CDR2 YFSETQ.

The gene calls are TRBV18 and TRBJ1-2; 10 bases match TRBD1. J was trimmed by 3 bases and V by 6 bases; bases with no gene match: 13. CDR3 length: 17 residues. Per the germline V gene, CDR1 is KGHSH and CDR2 is LQKENI. The chain's CDR3 is CASSPGQGLGVDYGYTF. CDR3 nucleotides: TGTGCCAGCTCGCCGGGACAGGGGCTCGGCGTTGACTATGGCTACACCTTC.

As regards this clone: This CDR3 is missing its conserved last phenylalanine or tryptophan, likely due to a read error. It is unclear where the CDR3 begins or ends on the DNA, so no DNA is shown, and the CDR3 is as TCRdb lists it. The chain links TRBV19 to TRBJ2-7; no DNA check was done on the table's D call, TRBD2. From its first to its last residue, the CDR3 has 8 amino acids. Germline V gene data show CDR1 as LNHDA and CDR2 as SQIVND (reference sequence). The chain's CDR3 is CASSIKTG.

In its sample, this clone was seen a few times. The chain recombines TRBV28 with TRBJ2-3; 9 bases align to TRBD2. Per the germline V gene, CDR1 is MDHEN and CDR2 is SYDVKM. J was trimmed by 4 bases and V by 7 bases; bases with no gene match: 6. CDR3 size: 14 residues. CDR3 residues: CASTQRGVPDTQYF. Here the CDR3 DNA reads TGTGCCAGCACTCAGCGGGGGGTTCCAGATACGCAGTATTTT. The complete variable domain, with remaining parts taken from reference TRBV28 and TRBJ2-3, reads DVKVTQSSRYLVKRTGEKVFLECVQDMDHENMFWYRQDPGLGLRLIYFSYDVKMKEKGDIPEGYSVSREKKERFSLILESASTNQTSMYLCASTQRGVPDTQYFGPGTRLTVL.

This chain links TRBV7-9 with TRBJ1-4, with D perhaps TRBD1 (6 bases). The CDR3 has 15 amino acids. Looked up from germline, CDR1 is SEHNR and CDR2 is FQNEAQ (reference sequence). The ends were cut back, 5 bases at V and 7 bases at J, with 17 bases in the middle. The CDR3 DNA reads TGTGCCAGCAGCCCTGAGACAGGCGTCCCTGAAAAACTGTTTTTT. It is translated as CASSPETGVPEKLFF.